These T cell receptor beta chains were read from a single sample in a study of breast tumors, draining lymph nodes, adjacent tissues. TCRdb ran MiXCR on the multiplex PCR reads and lists one entry per CDR3 protein. The profile covers about 22,000 distinct CDR3 sequences, with about 38% appearing a single time and less than 25% taken by the ten largest. Sequenced material: breast tumor tissue. These receptors originate from a female donor with breast cancer. Some clones in this sample may be carry-over from other donors' samples. Both conserved end residues are part of each CDR3. The D gene is left open where the match is weak. Some rows mark clone size as missing; the rest say once, few, many or name a class of expanded clone.

V gene,J gene,clone size,D gene,CDR3 protein,CDR3 DNA
TRBV3-1,TRBJ2-3,few,TRBD2,CASSSGVFTDTQYF,TGTGCCAGCTCCAGCGGGGTCTTTACAGATACGCAGTATTTT
TRBV5-1,TRBJ2-7,many,TRBD1,CASSLGGTGGPYEQYF,TGCGCCAGCAGCTTGGGGGGGACAGGGGGGCCCTACGAGCAGTACTTC
TRBV5-6,TRBJ1-6,many,TRBD1,CASSWTGGNSPLHF,TGTGCCAGCAGCTGGACAGGGGGTAATTCACCCCTCCACTTT
TRBV19,TRBJ1-5,many,NA,CASSFPRGFGQPQHF,TGTGCCAGTAGTTTCCCCCGTGGTTTTGGTCAGCCCCAGCATTTT
TRBV27,TRBJ2-2,few,NA,CASSLGFSVGELFF,TGTGCCAGCAGTTTAGGGTTCTCGGTGGGGGAGCTGTTTTTT
TRBV9,TRBJ2-7,many,NA,CASSVDPGGDEQYF,TGTGCCAGCAGCGTAGACCCGGGCGGCGACGAGCAGTACTTC
TRBV11-2,TRBJ1-2,many,NA,CASSLRGGTALVGYTF,TGTGCCAGCAGCTTACGGGGGGGGACTGCTTTGGTTGGCTACACCTTC
TRBV6-5,TRBJ2-7,NA,NA,CASSAGRNPYEQYF,TGTGCCAGCAGTGCAGGACGGAACCCCTACGAGCAGTACTTC
TRBV2,TRBJ2-3,NA,NA,CASSGRAISTDTQYF,TGTGCCAGCAGTGGGAGGGCGATATCCACAGATACGCAGTATTTT
TRBV20-1,TRBJ2-1,NA,NA,CSAISLAYYNEQFF,TGCAGTGCTATTAGCCTAGCGTACTACAATGAGCAGTTCTTC
TRBV6-5,TRBJ2-5,NA,NA,CASSHNPGTPKETQYF,TGTGCCAGCAGTCACAACCCCGGGACTCCAAAAGAGACCCAGTACTTC
TRBV2,TRBJ2-1,many,NA,CASRDPGVGYNEQFF,TGTGCCAGCAGAGATCCAGGGGTAGGGTACAATGAGCAGTTCTTC
TRBV30,TRBJ2-3,NA,TRBD2,CAWMGTSGSRITDTQYF,TGTGCCTGGATGGGGACTAGCGGGAGTAGGATTACAGATACGCAGTATTTT
TRBV6-6,TRBJ2-3,many,NA,CASSHQLIAGSPTDTQYF,TGTGCCAGCAGTCACCAATTGATCGCCGGGAGTCCCACAGATACGCAGTATTTT
TRBV12-3/TRBV12-4,TRBJ2-7,many,NA,CASSLAGYEQYF,TGTGCCAGCAGTTTAGCGGGCTACGAGCAGTACTTC
TRBV9,TRBJ2-3,medium-sized,NA,CASSVESGTSTDTQYF,TGTGCCAGCAGCGTAGAGAGCGGAACTAGCACAGATACGCAGTATTTT
TRBV29-1,TRBJ1-5,many,TRBD1,CSVGTGDSNQPQHF,TGCAGCGTCGGGACAGGCGATAGCAATCAGCCCCAGCATTTT
TRBV4-1,TRBJ2-5,many,TRBD2,CASSQRLAGGRETQYF,TGCGCCAGCAGCCAACGACTAGCGGGGGGTAGGGAGACCCAGTACTTC